This T cell receptor (beta chain) stems from a study of cytomegalovirus exposure and HLA in healthy donors. Study context: Among the approximately 380 donors who were genotyped, approximately 83% fell in the genetic ancestry cluster that is associated with self-reported Caucasian donors. Overall study findings and caveats: Rare sequences made up most TCRs, while some public TCRs were found in many donors. 87-base-pair reads could not separate some V segments, including TRBV6-2 and TRBV6-3. Most CMV-associated TCR beta chains appeared HLA-restricted in a later analysis.

The PCR had 60 Vbeta and 13 Jbeta primers. Sequencing used immunoSEQ multiplex PCR; TCRdb keeps in-frame clones, though not all of them. In the table there are about 93,000 clones, about four fifths of which are singletons. This clone has just one count. The antigen is not known. This CDR3 has 11 amino acids. V gave up 6 bases and J gave up 11 bases; unmatched junction bases: 9. CDR1 is DFQATT, CDR2 SNEGSKA, per germline (reference sequence). The TCR comes from a middle-aged woman in good health and CMV-seronegative. This chain joins TRBV20-1 and TRBJ1-1, with TRBD1 matching 7 bases. The sequencing sample was made of PBMCs. CDR3 sequence: CSAAQGGMAFF. CDR3 in DNA: TGCAGTGCGGCCCAGGGGGGCATGGCTTTCTTT.